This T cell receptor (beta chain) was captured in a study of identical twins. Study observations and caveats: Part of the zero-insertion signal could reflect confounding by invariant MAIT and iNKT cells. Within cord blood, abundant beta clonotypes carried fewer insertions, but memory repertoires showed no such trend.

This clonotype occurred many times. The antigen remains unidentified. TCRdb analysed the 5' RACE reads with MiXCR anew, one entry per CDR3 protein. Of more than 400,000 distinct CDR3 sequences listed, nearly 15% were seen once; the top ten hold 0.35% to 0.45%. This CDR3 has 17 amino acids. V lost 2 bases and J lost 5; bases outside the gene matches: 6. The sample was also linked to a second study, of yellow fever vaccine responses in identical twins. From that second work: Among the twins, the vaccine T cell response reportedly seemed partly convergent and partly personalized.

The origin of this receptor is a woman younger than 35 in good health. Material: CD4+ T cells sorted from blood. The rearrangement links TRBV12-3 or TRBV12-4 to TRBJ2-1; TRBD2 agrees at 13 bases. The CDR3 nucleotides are TGTGCCAGCAGTTTAATTTTTGGGACTAGCGGGAACAATGAGCAGTTCTTC. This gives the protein CASSLIFGTSGNNEQFF.